This TCR beta chain was identified in a study of cytomegalovirus exposure and HLA in healthy donors. Study-level findings and limits: Immune exposure was documented only through CMV serostatus.

About this clone itself: The antigen is not known.

PCR amplification relied on 60 Vbeta primers (plus 13 Jbeta primers). The data were produced by immunoSEQ multiplex PCR, yet TCRdb's version contains in-frame clones alone and is incomplete. The profile shows approximately 130,000 clones, 80% to 90% of them singletons. Healthy donors of bone marrow made up the group. Sequencing was done on a sample of PBMCs. The TCR comes from a man in his forties or fifties in good health and CMV-seronegative.

The CDR3 sequence: CASSPEGVLNYGYTF. DNA of the CDR3: TGTGCCAGCAGTCCCGAGGGGGTTCTCAACTATGGCTACACCTTC. This chain links TRBV6-5 with TRBJ1-2, with D maybe TRBD1 (6 bases). The CDR3 runs to 15 residues. CDR1 is MNHEY and CDR2 is SVGAGI in the germline V gene. The V end was cut by 5 bases, the J end by 2 bases, with 15 bases between.